The 25 T cell receptor beta chains below all came from one sample that was sequenced in a study of cytomegalovirus exposure and HLA in healthy donors. Use of 60 Vbeta and 13 Jbeta primers characterized the PCR. Generated by immunoSEQ multiplex PCR, the TCRdb table keeps only in-frame clones and is missing some. The table lists roughly 180,000 clones, 78% of them singletons. Sequencing was done on a sample of PBMCs. The receptors originated from a female donor in good health and CMV-seronegative.

This clone was seen a handful of times. This chain connects TRBV5-1 to TRBJ2-5; 11 bases match TRBD2. Looked up from germline, CDR1 is SGHRS and CDR2 is YFSETQ. Trimming at V came to 4 bases and at J to 4 bases, leaving 6 bases not matched to a gene. The CDR3 sequence is 15 residues long. DNA of the CDR3: TGCGCCAGCAGCGCCTATAGCGGGAGGGGAGAGACCCAGTACTTC. It specifies CASSAYSGRGETQYF.

V gene TRBV30 combines with J gene TRBJ2-3; 16 nucleotides line up with TRBD2. Per germline, CDR1 GTSNPN and CDR2 SVGIG (reference sequence). The J segment lost 6 bases and the V segment lost 5 bases, leaving 8 bases of the junction unmatched. The CDR3 is made up of 16 amino acids. CDR3 sequence (DNA): TGTGCCTGGTCCAAGGGACTAGCGGGGGGGGGTGATACGCAGTATTTT. This codes for CAWSKGLAGGGDTQYF.

This sequence joins TRBV10-2 and TRBJ2-5; 9 bases are a match to TRBD2. The germline V gene encodes CDR1 WSHSY and CDR2 SAAADI. The CDR3 is made up of 13 amino acids. J was trimmed by 3 bases and V by 4 bases; bases with no gene match: 0. The CDR3 DNA reads TGCGCCAGCAGTGGACTAGCGGAAGAGACCCAGTACTTC. This encodes CASSGLAEETQYF.

The chain joins TRBV4-1 to TRBJ1-2, with 7 bases lining up with TRBD1. V lost 5 bases, J lost 4 bases, and 10 bases stayed unmatched. Germline V gene sequence: CDR1 MGHRA, CDR2 YSYEKL. This CDR3 region has 15 residues. The CDR3 loop reads CASSYDRAGVYGYTF. The CDR3 region has the DNA TGCGCCAGCAGCTACGACAGGGCGGGCGTCTATGGCTACACCTTC.

For this clone: The same CDR3 is also encoded by other DNA sequences in this sample. V is TRBV9 and J is TRBJ1-5; no firm D call. V was trimmed by 0 bases and J by 4 bases, leaving 11 bases between them. This CDR3 has 15 amino acids. Germline CDR1 reads SGDLS; CDR2 reads YYNGEE. For the CDR3, the DNA is TGTGCCAGCAGCGTAGGGCCCCGAAGTAATCAGCCCCAGCATTTT. It yields the protein CASSVGPRSNQPQHF.

The rearrangement uses TRBV5-1 and TRBJ1-5, with 8 bases lining up with TRBD1. The germline gives CDR1 SGHRS, CDR2 YFSETQ. Trimming at V came to 3 bases and at J to 5 bases, leaving 7 bases not matched to a gene. The CDR3 contains 15 residues. CDR3 amino acids: CASSSGTGGHQPQHF. The CDR3 DNA follows: TGCGCCAGCAGCTCAGGAACAGGGGGACATCAGCCCCAGCATTTT.

The chain combines TRBV5-1 with TRBJ2-7; 9 nucleotides line up with TRBD1. The germline V gene has CDR1 SGHRS and CDR2 YFSETQ. The CDR3 contains 14 residues. The trim removed 4 bases at V and 3 bases at J, leaving 5 bases unmatched. CDR3 sequence (DNA): TGCGCCAGCAGCCCGGTGACAGGGGGCTACGAGCAGTACTTC. It translates to CASSPVTGGYEQYF. The complete variable domain, with remaining parts taken from reference TRBV5-1 and TRBJ2-7, reads KAGVTQTPRYLIKTRGQQVTLSCSPISGHRSVSWYQQTPGQGLQFLFEYFSETQRNKGNFPGRFSGRQFSNSRSEMNVSTLELGDSALYLCASSPVTGGYEQYFGPGTRLTVT.

The sample holds a few counts of this clone. This chain joins TRBV6-5 and TRBJ2-7; D is unclear. Germline CDR1 is MNHEY and CDR2 is SVGAGI. This CDR3 has 11 residues. V was trimmed by 5 bases and J by 3 bases, leaving 5 bases between them. The chain's CDR3 is CASSQFYEQYF. DNA for the CDR3: TGTGCCAGCAGTCAGTTCTACGAGCAGTACTTC.

This chain joins TRBV4-2 and TRBJ2-7, with 7 bases fitting TRBD2. Germline CDR1 and CDR2: LGHNA and YNFKEQ. V trimming: 0 bases; J trimming: 0 bases; junction bases outside the gene matches: 8. The CDR3 is 17 amino acids. Here the CDR3 DNA reads TGTGCCAGCAGCCAAGAAATGGGGCGGGAGAGCTCCTACGAGCAGTACTTC. Amino acid sequence: CASSQEMGRESSYEQYF.

For the CDR3, the DNA is TGTGCCAGCAGCTACCTCGGACAGGGGAACACTGAAGCTTTCTTT. Protein product: CASSYLGQGNTEAFF. The rearrangement links TRBV7-3 to TRBJ1-1; 8 bases map to TRBD1. The CDR3 totals 15 residues. V lost 4 bases, J lost 1 base, and 5 bases stayed unmatched. Germline lookup yields CDR1 SGHTA and CDR2 FQGTGA.

Comment on this clone: This specimen includes other DNA sequences encoding the same CDR3. The chain uses TRBV9 and TRBJ2-2; D might be TRBD2 (6 bases). The CDR3 runs to 15 residues. Trimming took off 5 bases at V and 0 bases at J, with 11 bases between the two ends. Germline CDR1 and CDR2: SGDLS and YYNGEE. The CDR3 sequence is CASSGRGANTGELFF. The CDR3 DNA reads as TGTGCCAGCAGTGGGCGGGGAGCGAACACCGGGGAGCTGTTTTTT.

The chain couples TRBV14 to TRBJ1-2; no definite D call. The CDR3 spans 18 residues. Trimming stripped 0 bases from V and 3 bases from J, with 20 bases between. The germline gives CDR1 SGHDN, CDR2 FVKESK. CDR3 loop: CASSQEEARVTYYYGYTF. CDR3 in DNA: TGTGCCAGCAGCCAAGAGGAGGCCAGAGTAACGTACTACTATGGCTACACCTTC.

This clone was found once. This rearrangement joins TRBV4-1 to TRBJ1-1; D is uncertain. The length of the CDR3 is 11 residues. Trimming cost V 5 bases and J 8 bases, with 9 bases left between them. The germline V gene encodes CDR1 MGHRA and CDR2 YSYEKL. For the CDR3, the DNA is TGCGCCAGCAGCTTCTTGAGGGAAGCTTTCTTT. Amino acids: CASSFLREAFF.

This clone was picked up one time. The chain uses TRBV19 and TRBJ1-4, with D maybe TRBD1 (5 bases). The CDR3 has 19 residues. Trimming took off 2 bases at V and 0 bases at J, with 19 bases between the two ends. Germline V gene data show CDR1 as LNHDA and CDR2 as SQIVND (reference sequence). The CDR3 nucleotides are TGTGCCAGTAGTATACGAAGGGGTTGGGAAGACGCAACTAATGAAAAACTGTTTTTT. It encodes CASSIRRGWEDATNEKLFF.

A single count supports this clone. Germline and junction disagree at one end, which may indicate a read error. The genes are TRBV7-9 and TRBJ2-5; a weak D match, TRBD1 (6 bases). The CDR3 runs to 17 residues. Germline V lookup: CDR1 SEHNR, CDR2 FQNEAQ (reference sequence). Here the CDR3 DNA reads TGTTCCAGCAGCCGTGGGACAAGGGGAAACTTCCAAGAGACCCAGTACTTC. Protein product: CSSSRGTRGNFQETQYF.

This clone has a single count. The chain couples TRBV27 to TRBJ2-7, with D maybe TRBD1 (5 bases). Germline-derived CDR1 and CDR2 are MNHEY and SMNVEV (reference sequence). This CDR3 has 15 amino acids. Trimming took 6 bases from V and 0 from J, leaving 15 bases between them. In DNA, the CDR3 is TGTGCCAGCAGCCGCAAGGCGGACAACTCCTACGAGCAGTACTTC. Translating it yields CASSRKADNSYEQYF.

The chain employs TRBV5-6 and TRBJ1-4; 8 nucleotides agree with TRBD1. The CDR3 is made up of 16 amino acids. V was pared by 1 base and J by 8 bases, with 10 bases of the junction left unmatched. The germline gives CDR1 SGHDT, CDR2 YYEEEE. CDR3 sequence (DNA): TGTGCCAGCAGCTTGAACGGGCAGGGGGCAGGAGAAAAACTGTTTTTT. It codes for CASSLNGQGAGEKLFF.

The V and J genes are TRBV21-1 and TRBJ2-7; the D segment call TRBD2 is taken from the table without a DNA check. TRBV21-1 is given as a pseudogene. The CDR3 runs 15 residues. The CDR3 DNA follows: TGTGCCAGCAGCAAAGTCGCGGGAGGATACTACGAGCAGTACTTC. The encoded protein is CASSKVAGGYYEQYF.

The J gene is TRBJ2-1, the V gene TRBV5-1; 8 positions agree with TRBD1. V lost 4 bases, J lost 4 bases, and 7 bases stayed unmatched. The CDR3 has 15 residues. CDR1 is SGHRS, CDR2 YFSETQ, per germline. The CDR3 nucleotides are TGCGCCAGCAGCCCCGGGACAGGTGGATACAATGAGCAGTTCTTC. This gives the protein CASSPGTGGYNEQFF.

The V call is TRBV7-9, the J call TRBJ2-2; 7 bases fit TRBD2. This CDR3 spans 16 amino acids. V shed 4 bases and J 3 bases; nucleotides not matched to a gene: 8. Germline loops: CDR1 SEHNR, CDR2 FQNEAQ (reference sequence). CDR3 residues: CASSSPGREYTGELFF. The CDR3 nucleotides read TGTGCCAGCAGCTCCCCTGGGCGGGAGTACACCGGGGAGCTGTTTTTT.

V and J are TRBV7-9 and TRBJ1-4; D possibly corresponds to TRBD1 (5 bases). The CDR3 spans 13 residues. V gave up 5 bases and J gave up 4 bases, with 8 bases separating them. The germline CDR1 and CDR2 sequences are SEHNR and FQNEAQ (reference sequence). DNA for the CDR3: TGTGCCAGCAGCACGGGGGTTAATGAAAAACTGTTTTTT. Protein product: CASSTGVNEKLFF.

The chain joins TRBV7-9 to TRBJ2-5; perhaps TRBD1 as D (6 bases). The germline gives CDR1 SEHNR, CDR2 FQNEAQ (reference sequence). V lost 3 bases and J 1 base, leaving 12 bases between the germline ends. The CDR3 sequence is 15 residues long. CDR3 protein: CASSLPTGIQETQYF. The CDR3 bases are TGTGCCAGCAGCTTGCCGACAGGAATCCAAGAGACCCAGTACTTC.

This chain joins TRBV2 and TRBJ2-1; 7 bases are a match to TRBD2. The CDR3 has 18 residues. Trimming at V came to 8 bases and at J to 5 bases, leaving 21 bases not matched to a gene. Germline CDR1 reads SNHLY; CDR2 reads FYNNEI. CDR3 protein: CASVRSRRGSALDNEQFF. CDR3 DNA: TGTGCCAGCGTACGGAGCCGGCGCGGGAGCGCTTTAGACAATGAGCAGTTCTTC.

Note on this clone: The same CDR3 is also encoded by other DNA sequences in this sample. The CDR3 is CASRQGNTEAFF. The CDR3 DNA sequence: TGCGCCAGCAGGCAGGGTAACACTGAAGCTTTCTTT. This chain joins TRBV5-1 and TRBJ1-1, with a possible D match to TRBD1 (5 bases). This CDR3 is 12 amino acids long. Germline assignment: CDR1 SGHRS and CDR2 YFSETQ. V was cut by 5 bases and J by 2 bases, with 7 bases left in between.

The chain joins TRBV19 to TRBJ2-2, with 8 bases that match TRBD1. CDR3 length: 14 residues. The V gene's germline CDR1 is LNHDA and CDR2 SQIVND (reference sequence). The trim removed 8 bases at V and 6 bases at J, leaving 8 bases unmatched. In DNA, the CDR3 is TGTGCCAGTCCCATGGACAGGGCGGCCGGGGAGCTGTTTTTT. Its protein product is CASPMDRAAGELFF.